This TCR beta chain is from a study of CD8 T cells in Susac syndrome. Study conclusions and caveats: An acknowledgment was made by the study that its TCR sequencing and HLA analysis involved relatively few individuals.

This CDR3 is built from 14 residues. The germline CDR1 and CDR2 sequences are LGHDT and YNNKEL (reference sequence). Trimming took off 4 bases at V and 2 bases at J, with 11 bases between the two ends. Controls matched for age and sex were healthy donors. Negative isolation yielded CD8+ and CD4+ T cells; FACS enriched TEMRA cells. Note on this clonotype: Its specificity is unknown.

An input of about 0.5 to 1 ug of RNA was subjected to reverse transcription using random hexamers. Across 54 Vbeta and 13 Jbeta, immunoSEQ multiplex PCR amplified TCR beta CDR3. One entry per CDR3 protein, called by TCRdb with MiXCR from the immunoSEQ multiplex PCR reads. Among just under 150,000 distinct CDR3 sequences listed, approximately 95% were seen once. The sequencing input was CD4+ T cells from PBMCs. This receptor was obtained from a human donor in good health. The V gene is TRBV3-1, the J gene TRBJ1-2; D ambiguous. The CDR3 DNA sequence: TGTGCCAGCAGCCGACGCCAAGACAACTATGGCTACACCTTC. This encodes CASSRRQDNYGYTF. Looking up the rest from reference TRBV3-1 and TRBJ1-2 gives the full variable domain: DTAVSQTPKYLVTQMGNDKSIKCEQNLGHDTMYWYKQDSKKFLKIMFSYNNKELIINETVPNRFSPKSPDKAHLNLHINSLELGDSAVYFCASSRRQDNYGYTFGSGTRLTVV.